This section outlines one TCR beta chain sequence together with its context. Its antigen is still unknown. No base quality values were provided; no much bigger clone lies one nucleotide off. In the germline V gene (reference sequence), CDR1 corresponds to GTSNPN and CDR2 to SVGIG. V is pared back by 5 bases and J by 0 bases, with 14 bases lying between the germline termini. The cysteine opens and the phenylalanine closes a CDR3 of 14 amino acids. Only CDR3 DNA remains: 42 bases, in frame from the first base. The source of the sample is a study of memory CD4+ T cells and cytomegalovirus serostatus (dated by TCRdb to 2018 to 2020). Regarding the complete study: The roughly 35 healthy Belgian adults in the cohort included 9 who were CMV seropositive and 24 who were CMV seronegative. CD4+ memory TCRbeta repertoires of a Belgian cohort with known cytomegalovirus serostatus were sequenced in order to replicate a published TCR-based CMV serostatus classifier.

Single viable CD3+CD4+CD8-CD45RO+ cells were sorted as memory CD4+ T cells on a FACSAria II. CMV serostatus was assessed using a Roche Elecsys assay, by which serum IgG against CMV pp150, pp28, p38 and p52 was detected. Once the samples were thawed, total CD4+ T cells were enriched through positive selection using CD4 magnetic microbeads. Samples originated from another study that specifically interrogated the CD4+ T cell memory repertoire. Peripheral blood mononuclear cells were isolated and cryopreserved following standard operating procedures; serum was stored at -80 °C. The staining relied on CD3-PerCP (BW264/56), CD4-APC (RPA-T4), CD45RO-PE (UCHT1) and CD8-Pacific Orange (3B5) antibodies, and Sytox blue was used to exclude non-viable cells. Genomic DNA was extracted from sorted cells with the Quick-DNA Microprep Kit. Amplification of TCRbeta DNA was done with the immunoSEQ hsTCRbeta kit, following the protocol from the manufacturer. An Illumina MiSeq instrument was used to sequence the TCRbeta libraries. As for the authors' bioinformatics: Once out-of-frame sequences had been removed, a few million distinct TCRbeta sequences were left, which works out to an average of approximately 70,000 per individual. Each individual was scored using the number of 150 to 200 previously reported CMV-associated TCRbeta sequences that the individual carried and the total number of productive distinct TCRbeta sequences. A beta-binomial model was reimplemented in Python, and scikit-learn random forests with default parameters were trained on data from the US cohort. Classifier performance on the Belgian cohort was reported as the median AUC with percentile confidence intervals calculated over 10,000 bootstrap iterations. TCRdb's version of the immuneACCESS table is confined to in-frame rearrangements and falls short of the full clone set. An unresolved V gene accounts for under half of the shortfall where checked; the remainder is of unknown origin. That table is the source of V, J and clone size, and D and trimming were worked out from the DNA. The sample contains 35,000 to 50,000 clones, 78% of them found a single time. The top ten constitute about 0.6% of the sample.

Overall study results and their limits: On the Belgian cohort, the classifier based on the original framework reached a median bootstrapped AUC of roughly 0.96, with a 95% CI of 0.76-1.00. Only CD4+CD45RO+ memory cells were sequenced, in contrast to the original study, which included naive and memory CD4+ and CD8+ populations. For CMV serostatus prediction, a median bootstrapped AUC of approximately 0.95 was reached with the original framework, and a median bootstrapped AUC of about 0.9 was reached with a US-trained random forest. The results were interpreted as suggesting that the CMV-associated TCR signature is largely present in the CD4+ memory repertoire. Of 170 or so previously reported CMV-associated TCRbeta sequences, approximately 70 appeared in the CD4+ memory repertoires, each in one to five individuals.

In this chain, TRBV30 is recombined with TRBJ2-7, with the D gene too uncertain to name. Sequenced material: memory CD4+ T cells from blood. This clonotype was sampled from an adult in good health and CMV-seronegative. The CDR3 region: CAWGYSRSSYEQYF. The DNA is TGTGCCTGGGGCTACAGTAGGAGCTCCTACGAGCAGTACTTC. When the CDR3 is completed using the reference TRBV30 and TRBJ2-7 genes on either side, the full variable domain is SQTIHQWPATLVQPVGSPLSLECTVEGTSNPNLYWYRQAAGRGLQLLFYSVGIGQISSEVPQNLSASRPQDRQFILSSKKLLLSDSGFYLCAWGYSRSSYEQYFGPGTRLTVT.